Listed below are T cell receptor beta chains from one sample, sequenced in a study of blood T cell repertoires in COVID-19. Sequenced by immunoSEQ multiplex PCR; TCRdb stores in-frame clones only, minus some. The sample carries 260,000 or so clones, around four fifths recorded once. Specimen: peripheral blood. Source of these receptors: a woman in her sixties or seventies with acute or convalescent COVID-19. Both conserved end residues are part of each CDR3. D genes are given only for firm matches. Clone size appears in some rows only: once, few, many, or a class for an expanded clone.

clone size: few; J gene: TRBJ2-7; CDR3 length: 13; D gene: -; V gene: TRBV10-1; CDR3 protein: CASSAGGAYEQYF; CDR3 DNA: TGCGCCAGCAGTGCTGGGGGCGCCTACGAGCAGTACTTC
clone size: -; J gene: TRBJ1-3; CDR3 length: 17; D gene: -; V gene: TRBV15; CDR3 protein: CATSRDPNRAAGNTIYF; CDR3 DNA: TGTGCCACCAGCAGAGATCCTAACAGGGCTGCTGGAAACACCATATATTTT
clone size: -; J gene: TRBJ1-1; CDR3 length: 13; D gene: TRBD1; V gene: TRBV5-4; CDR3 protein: CASSVDRGTEAFF; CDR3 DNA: TGTGCCAGCAGCGTTGACAGGGGAACTGAAGCTTTCTTT
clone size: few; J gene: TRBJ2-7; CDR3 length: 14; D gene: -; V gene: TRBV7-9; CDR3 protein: CASSLSQSSYEQYF; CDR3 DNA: TGTGCCAGCAGCTTATCACAGAGCTCCTACGAGCAGTACTTC
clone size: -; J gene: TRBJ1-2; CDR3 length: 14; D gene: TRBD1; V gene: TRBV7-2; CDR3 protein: CASSPGQANYGYTF; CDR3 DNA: TGTGCCAGCAGCCCGGGACAGGCGAACTATGGCTACACCTTC
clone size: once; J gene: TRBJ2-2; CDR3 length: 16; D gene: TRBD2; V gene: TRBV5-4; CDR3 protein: CASSITSGGAPGELFF; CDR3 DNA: TGTGCCAGCAGCATCACTAGCGGGGGGGCCCCCGGGGAGCTGTTTTTT
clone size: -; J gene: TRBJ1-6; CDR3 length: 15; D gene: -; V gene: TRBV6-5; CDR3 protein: CASSYLRPRDSPLHF; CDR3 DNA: TGTGCCAGCAGTTACCTTAGACCCCGGGATTCACCCCTCCACTTT
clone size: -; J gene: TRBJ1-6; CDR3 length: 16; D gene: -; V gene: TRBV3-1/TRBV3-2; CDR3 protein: CASSRWQGPYNSPLHF; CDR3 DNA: TGTGCCAGCAGCCGGTGGCAGGGTCCCTATAATTCACCCCTCCACTTT
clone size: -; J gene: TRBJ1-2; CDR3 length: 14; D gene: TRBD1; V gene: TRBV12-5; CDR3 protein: CASGSDRGSYGYTF; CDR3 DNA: TGTGCTAGTGGTTCGGACAGGGGGTCGTATGGCTACACCTTC
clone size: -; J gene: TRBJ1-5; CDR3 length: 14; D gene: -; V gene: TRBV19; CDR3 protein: CASTPGRVYQPQHF; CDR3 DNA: TGTGCCAGTACCCCAGGGAGGGTCTATCAGCCCCAGCATTTT
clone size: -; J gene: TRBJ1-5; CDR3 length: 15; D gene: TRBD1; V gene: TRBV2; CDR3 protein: CASSESGGREQPQHF; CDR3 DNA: TGTGCCAGCAGTGAATCAGGGGGCCGGGAGCAGCCCCAGCATTTT
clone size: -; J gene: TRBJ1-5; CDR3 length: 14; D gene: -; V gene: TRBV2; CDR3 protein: CASNPVAAGQPQHF; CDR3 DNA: TGTGCCAGCAACCCCGTAGCGGCAGGTCAGCCCCAGCATTTT
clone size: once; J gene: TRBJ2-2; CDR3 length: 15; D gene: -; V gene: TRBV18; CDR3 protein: CASSPPGLHTGELFF; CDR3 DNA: TGTGCCAGCTCACCACCGGGGCTACACACCGGGGAGCTGTTTTTT
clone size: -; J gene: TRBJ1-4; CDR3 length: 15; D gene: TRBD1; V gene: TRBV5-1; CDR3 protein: CASSLGGTENEKLFF; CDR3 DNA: TGCGCCAGCAGCTTGGGTGGGACAGAAAATGAAAAACTGTTTTTT
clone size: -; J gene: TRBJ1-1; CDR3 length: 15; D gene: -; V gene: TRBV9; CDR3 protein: CASSAGHGPNTEAFF; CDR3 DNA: TGTGCCAGCAGCGCGGGACACGGACCGAACACTGAAGCTTTCTTT
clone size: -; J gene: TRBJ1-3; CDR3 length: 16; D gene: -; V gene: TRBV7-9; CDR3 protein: CASSYSHSASGNTIYF; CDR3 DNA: TGTGCCAGCAGCTACTCCCACAGTGCCTCTGGAAACACCATATATTTT
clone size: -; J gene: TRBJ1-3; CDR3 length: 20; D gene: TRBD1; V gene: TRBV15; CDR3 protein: CATSRDLLRTGGYSGNTIYF; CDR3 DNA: TGTGCCACCAGCAGAGATCTCTTAAGGACAGGGGGCTACTCTGGAAACACCATATATTTT
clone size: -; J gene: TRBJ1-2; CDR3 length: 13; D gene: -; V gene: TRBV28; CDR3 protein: CASSYGQNYGYTF; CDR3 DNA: TGTGCCAGCAGCTACGGACAGAACTATGGCTACACCTTC
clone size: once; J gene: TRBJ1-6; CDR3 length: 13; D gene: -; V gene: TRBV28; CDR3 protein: CASSGQGGSPLHF; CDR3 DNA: TGTGCCAGCAGTGGGCAGGGAGGTTCACCCCTCCACTTT
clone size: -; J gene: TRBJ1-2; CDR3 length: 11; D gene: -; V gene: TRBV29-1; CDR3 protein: CSAQGNYGYTF; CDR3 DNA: TGCAGCGCCCAGGGGAACTATGGCTACACCTTC
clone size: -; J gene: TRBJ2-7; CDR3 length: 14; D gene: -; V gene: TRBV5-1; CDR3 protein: CASSGDTPGSEQYF; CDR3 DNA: TGCGCCAGCAGCGGCGACACCCCAGGTTCCGAGCAGTACTTC
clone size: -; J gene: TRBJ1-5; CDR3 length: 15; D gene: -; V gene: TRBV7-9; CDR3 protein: CASSLAPGYNQPQHF; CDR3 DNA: TGTGCCAGCAGCTTAGCGCCCGGTTACAATCAGCCCCAGCATTTT
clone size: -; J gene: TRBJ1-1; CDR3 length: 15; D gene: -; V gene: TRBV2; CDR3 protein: CASSEGGTALAEAFF; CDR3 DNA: TGTGCCAGCAGTGAAGGGGGGACTGCCCTCGCTGAAGCTTTCTTT
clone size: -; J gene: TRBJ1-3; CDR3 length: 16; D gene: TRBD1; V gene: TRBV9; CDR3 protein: CASSVDRGVSGNTIYF; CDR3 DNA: TGTGCCAGCAGCGTAGACAGGGGCGTCTCTGGAAACACCATATATTTT
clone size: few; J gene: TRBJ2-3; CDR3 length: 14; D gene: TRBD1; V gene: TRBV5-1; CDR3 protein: CASSHGTGPDTQYF; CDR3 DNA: TGCGCCAGCAGCCACGGGACAGGGCCAGATACGCAGTATTTT
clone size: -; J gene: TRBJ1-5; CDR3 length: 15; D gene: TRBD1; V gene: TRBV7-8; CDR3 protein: CASSRAGQGHQPQHF; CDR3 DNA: TGTGCCAGCAGCCGAGCCGGACAGGGACATCAGCCCCAGCATTTT
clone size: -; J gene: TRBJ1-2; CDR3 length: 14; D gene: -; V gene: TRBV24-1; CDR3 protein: CATSDSTGHMGYTF; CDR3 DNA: TGTGCCACCAGTGATTCTACAGGACACATGGGCTACACCTTC
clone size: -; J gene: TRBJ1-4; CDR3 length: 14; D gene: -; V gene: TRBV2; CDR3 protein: CASSEGGLGEKLFF; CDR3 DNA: TGTGCCAGCAGTGAAGGGGGACTGGGAGAAAAACTGTTTTTT
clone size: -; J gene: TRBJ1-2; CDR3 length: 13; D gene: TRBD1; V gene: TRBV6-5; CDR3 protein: CASSYRQGDGYTF; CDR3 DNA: TGTGCCAGCAGTTACCGACAGGGGGACGGCTACACCTTC
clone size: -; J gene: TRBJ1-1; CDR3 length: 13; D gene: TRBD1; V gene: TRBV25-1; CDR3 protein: CASRPTGTVEAFF; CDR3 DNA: TGTGCCAGCAGGCCGACAGGGACGGTTGAAGCTTTCTTT
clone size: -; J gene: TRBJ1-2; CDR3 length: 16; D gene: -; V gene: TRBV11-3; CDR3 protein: CASSPSETGPFYGYTF; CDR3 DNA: TGTGCCAGCAGCCCGTCGGAGACAGGTCCCTTTTATGGCTACACCTTC
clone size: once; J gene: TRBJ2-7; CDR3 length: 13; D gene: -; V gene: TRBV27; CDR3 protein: CASSSYATYEQYF; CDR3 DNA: TGTGCCAGCAGTTCCTACGCGACCTACGAGCAGTACTTC
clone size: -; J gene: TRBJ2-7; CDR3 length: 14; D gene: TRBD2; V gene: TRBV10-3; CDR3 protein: CAISTSGGVDEQYF; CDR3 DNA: TGTGCCATCAGTACTAGCGGGGGGGTAGACGAGCAGTACTTC
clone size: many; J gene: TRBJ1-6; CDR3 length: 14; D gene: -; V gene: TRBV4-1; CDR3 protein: CASSPRDRASPLHF; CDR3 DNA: TGCGCCAGCAGCCCGCGGGACCGCGCTTCACCCCTCCACTTT
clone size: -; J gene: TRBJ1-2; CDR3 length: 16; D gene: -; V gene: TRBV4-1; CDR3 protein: CASSQEAGHPNYGYTF; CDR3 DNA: TGCGCCAGCAGCCAAGAAGCGGGACACCCAAACTATGGCTACACCTTC
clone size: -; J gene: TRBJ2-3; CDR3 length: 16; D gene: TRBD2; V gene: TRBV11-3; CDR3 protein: CASSFASGLSTDTQYF; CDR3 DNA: TGTGCCAGCAGCTTCGCTAGCGGGCTAAGCACAGATACGCAGTATTTT
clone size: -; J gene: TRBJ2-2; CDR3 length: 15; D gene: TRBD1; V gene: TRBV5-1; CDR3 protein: CASSLDRGDTGELFF; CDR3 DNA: TGCGCCAGCAGCTTGGACAGGGGGGACACCGGGGAGCTGTTTTTT
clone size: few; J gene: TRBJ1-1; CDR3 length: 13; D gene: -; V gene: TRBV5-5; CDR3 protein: CASSSTGISEAFF; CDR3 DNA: TGTGCCAGCAGCAGTACAGGGATTTCTGAAGCTTTCTTT
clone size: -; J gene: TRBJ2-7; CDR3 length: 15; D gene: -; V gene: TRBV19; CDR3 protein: CASSNSGTRGGEQYF; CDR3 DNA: TGTGCCAGTTCGAATTCCGGGACACGGGGTGGAGAGCAGTACTTC
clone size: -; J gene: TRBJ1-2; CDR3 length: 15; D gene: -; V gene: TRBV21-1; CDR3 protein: CASSQTFDRRNGYTF; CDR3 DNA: TGTGCCAGCAGCCAAACATTCGACAGGAGAAATGGCTACACCTTC
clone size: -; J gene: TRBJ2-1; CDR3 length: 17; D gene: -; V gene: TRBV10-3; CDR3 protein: CAISEGVGRVENNEQFF; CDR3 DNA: TGTGCCATCAGTGAGGGGGTCGGCAGGGTGGAAAACAATGAGCAGTTCTTC
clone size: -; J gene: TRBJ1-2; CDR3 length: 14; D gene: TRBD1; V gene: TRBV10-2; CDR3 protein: CASSMTGGIGGYTF; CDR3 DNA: TGCGCCAGCAGTATGACAGGGGGCATTGGAGGCTACACCTTC